This T cell receptor (beta chain) was obtained from a study of T cells after posttransplantation cyclophosphamide. Study-wide results and limits: Donor CD8+ memory clones often dominated recipient blood repertoires at later times.

Some clones are missing from TCRdb's copy, which holds only in-frame ones; the method was immunoSEQ multiplex PCR. The sample holds about 3,800 clones; 95% are singletons and the top ten take more than 0.6%. The ends lost 4 bases at V and 10 bases at J; junction bases unmatched: 9. The CDR3 contains 15 residues. Germline lookup yields CDR1 SNHLY and CDR2 FYNNEI. Cells defined as naive were viable CD3+CD4+ or CD3+CD8+ and CCR7+CD45RA+CD45RO-CD95-CD27+CD28+. On this clone: Its antigen remains unidentified.

The material sequenced was naive CD4+ T cells sorted from PBMCs. This receptor was obtained from a man aged 50-59 years. This sequence joins TRBV2 and TRBJ1-6; 8 bases align to TRBD1. This chain's CDR3 is CASSGDRGSGSPLHF. The CDR3 coding sequence is TGTGCCAGCAGTGGAGACAGGGGTTCGGGGTCACCCCTCCACTTT.